The T cell receptor (beta chain) under discussion was sequenced for a study of vaccination effects on CD4 cells after COVID-19. V dropped 4 bases and J dropped 0 bases, with 14 bases sitting between them. Germline lookup yields CDR1 SGHRS and CDR2 YFSETQ. This CDR3 contains 16 residues. Repertoires were generated with immunoSEQ multiplex PCR, while TCRdb's copy carries only in-frame clones and drops some. The sample has approximately 74,000 clones, around 74% seen once. With regard to this clone: Its antigen is not known.

After expansion with viral peptide pools in the ViraFEST assay, antigen-specific CD4+ T cells were sequenced. Culture lasted 10 days before CD4+ T cell isolation. In the vaccine recipients, nucleocapsid antibodies were negative and there was no prior SARS-CoV-2 infection. On day 3 and again on day 7, half the medium was replaced with IL-2 medium. This clonotype originated in a human donor who received a COVID-19 vaccine. Sequenced here: CD4+ T cells from PBMCs cultured with HCoV-NL63 spike peptides, sampled before COVID-19 vaccination. The rearrangement joins TRBV5-1 to TRBJ1-5; no reliable D call. The CDR3 nucleotides are TGCGCCAGCAGCCCCTACTCCGGGTATAGCAATCAGCCCCAGCATTTT. It codes for CASSPYSGYSNQPQHF.